The 21 T cell receptor beta chains in this list originate from one sample, sequenced in a study of T cell responses to AZD1222 COVID-19 vaccine. Sequenced by immunoSEQ multiplex PCR; TCRdb stores in-frame clones only, minus some. Of 100,000 to 150,000 clones listed, about nine tenths are singletons. The source was peripheral blood, collected on day 0 of AZD1222 vaccination. The receptors stem from an adult in good health.

The V gene is TRBV20-1, the J gene TRBJ2-1; weak D call: TRBD2 (5 bases). Per the germline V gene, CDR1 is DFQATT and CDR2 is SNEGSKA (reference sequence). This CDR3 has 14 amino acids. V lost 3 bases and J lost 2, with 11 bases in between. The CDR3 DNA is TGCAGTGCTAGTGGACGGGGTGCCTACAATGAGCAGTTCTTC. Its translation is CSASGRGAYNEQFF.

The chain joins TRBV11-2 to TRBJ1-1, with unresolved D. Between the trimmed V and J ends, which lost 1 base and 1 base, there was a span of 10 bases. The CDR3 runs to 15 residues. The germline V gene encodes CDR1 SGHAT and CDR2 FQNNGV. The CDR3 DNA reads as TGTGCCAGCAGCTTAGTTGTTGGAGGGAACACTGAAGCTTTCTTT. This sequence encodes CASSLVVGGNTEAFF. Together with reference TRBV11-2 and TRBJ1-1, the CDR3 gives the full variable domain: EAGVAQSPRYKIIEKRQSVAFWCNPISGHATLYWYQQILGQGPKLLIQFQNNGVVDDSQLPKDRFSAERLKGVDSTLKIQPAKLEDSAVYLCASSLVVGGNTEAFFGQGTRLTVV.

The V gene is TRBV4-1, the J gene TRBJ2-7; tentative D call: TRBD2 (5 bases). This CDR3 is 15 amino acids long. V was trimmed by 1 base and J by 2 bases, leaving 12 bases between them. Looked up from germline, CDR1 is MGHRA and CDR2 is YSYEKL. The CDR3 DNA is TGCGCCAGCAGCCAAGGTCCTAGCCCGGCCTACGAGCAGTACTTC. This sequence encodes CASSQGPSPAYEQYF.

The rearrangement uses TRBV2 and TRBJ2-1; maybe TRBD1 (5 bases). CDR1 and CDR2 (germline): SNHLY, FYNNEI. Between the trimmed V and J ends, which lost 7 bases and 5 bases, there was a span of 12 bases. The CDR3 has 13 amino acids. CDR3 loop: CASKAAGNNEQFF. In DNA form, the CDR3 reads TGTGCCAGCAAGGCGGCAGGGAACAATGAGCAGTTCTTC.

The V gene is TRBV4-3, the J gene TRBJ1-1; 8 bases are a match to TRBD1. The germline V gene has CDR1 LGHNA and CDR2 YSLEER. The CDR3 covers 14 residues. The trim removed 1 base at V and 5 bases at J, leaving 3 bases unmatched. CDR3 nucleotide sequence: TGCGCCAGCAGCCAAGGGACAGGGAGTACTGAAGCTTTCTTT. The encoded protein is CASSQGTGSTEAFF.

This clone was counted once. The chain joins TRBV5-1 to TRBJ2-2; D gene uncertain. Germline V lookup: CDR1 SGHRS, CDR2 YFSETQ. Trimming shortened V by 5 bases and J by 4 bases, and 9 bases separated the two germline ends. CDR3 length: 13 residues. The CDR3 DNA follows: TGCGCCAGCAGTCCGGATCCCACCGGGGAGCTGTTTTTT. Its translation is CASSPDPTGELFF.

This sequence joins TRBV28 and TRBJ2-1; 7 bases fit TRBD1. Trimming took 8 bases from V and 5 from J; bases not matched to a gene: 6. This CDR3 contains 13 residues. Germline V gene data show CDR1 as MDHEN and CDR2 as SYDVKM. CDR3 residues: CASQGVFHNEQFF. CDR3 coding DNA: TGTGCCAGCCAGGGGGTGTTCCACAATGAGCAGTTCTTC.

This rearrangement joins TRBV27 to TRBJ2-7; 10 bases agree with TRBD1. The CDR3 has 17 amino acids. The J segment lost 6 bases and the V segment lost 5 bases, leaving 16 bases of the junction unmatched. Germline V CDR1 and CDR2: MNHEY, SMNVEV (reference sequence). As DNA, the CDR3 is TGTGCCAGCAGTCTCCGAGGGACAGGGGCCCTAGTAGGCGAGCAGTACTTC. This codes for CASSLRGTGALVGEQYF.

This chain joins TRBV20-1 and TRBJ2-1; D remains ambiguous. V was trimmed by 8 bases and J by 5 bases, leaving 7 bases between them. The CDR3 loop spans 10 amino acids. The germline V gene encodes CDR1 DFQATT and CDR2 SNEGSKA (reference sequence). The CDR3 coding sequence is TGCAGTCCTGCGCACAATGAGCAGTTCTTC. Translated, it gives CSPAHNEQFF.

The V call is TRBV27, the J call TRBJ2-1, with 7 bases matching TRBD2. Looked up from germline, CDR1 is MNHEY and CDR2 is SMNVEV (reference sequence). The ends lost 4 bases at V and 12 bases at J; junction bases unmatched: 12. The CDR3 totals 14 residues. The CDR3 bases are TGTGCCAGCAGTTCAAGCGGGACTATAATAGGGCAGTTCTTC. This codes for CASSSSGTIIGQFF.

This rearrangement joins TRBV21-1 to TRBJ1-4. TRBV21-1 is a known pseudogene. There are 15 residues in the CDR3. The DNA for the CDR3 is TGTGCCAGCAGCAATTGGGACGGTATTAATGAAAAACTGTTTTTT. Its translation is CASSNWDGINEKLFF.

This chain connects TRBV28 to TRBJ1-5; 7 bases align to TRBD1. V was clipped by 2 bases and J by 4 bases; unmatched bases: 8. Looked up from germline, CDR1 is MDHEN and CDR2 is SYDVKM. CDR3 size: 16 residues. The CDR3 DNA reads TGTGCCAGCAGTTTAGGTGGAGGGGGCTCGAATCAGCCCCAGCATTTT. Translating gives CASSLGGGGSNQPQHF.

The chain uses TRBV6-5 and TRBJ2-2, with D perhaps assigned TRBD1 or TRBD2 (5 bases each). Germline V gene data show CDR1 as MNHEY and CDR2 as SVGAGI. The V gene lost 6 bases and the J gene lost 9 bases, with 14 bases spanning the gap. The CDR3 covers 13 residues. The CDR3 is CASSGGSGRELFF. CDR3 DNA sequence: TGTGCCAGCAGCGGCGGGTCAGGGCGGGAGCTGTTTTTT.

This CDR3 reads CASSVLGANNEKLFF. The CDR3 DNA reads TGTGCCAGCAGTGTCTTGGGGGCCAATAATGAAAAACTGTTTTTT. The rearrangement uses TRBV2 and TRBJ1-4; D perhaps matches TRBD1 (6 bases). Trimming took 4 bases from V and 4 from J, leaving 13 bases between them. This CDR3 spans 15 amino acids. CDR1 and CDR2 from the germline V gene are SNHLY and FYNNEI.

This chain links TRBV3-1 (or the pseudogene TRBV3-2) with TRBJ2-7; D is ambiguous. The V gene lost 4 bases and the J gene lost 5 bases, with 6 bases spanning the gap. The CDR3 has 11 amino acids. Germline values: CDR1 LGHDT, CDR2 YNNKEL (reference sequence). CDR3 residues: CASSRTDEQYF. Here the CDR3 DNA reads TGTGCCAGCAGCCGAACAGACGAGCAGTACTTC.

The chain recombines TRBV14 with TRBJ2-3; maybe TRBD2 (5 bases). V lost 5 bases, J lost 1 base, and 28 bases lay in between. Germline lookup yields CDR1 SGHDN and CDR2 FVKESK. The CDR3 consists of 20 residues. The CDR3 coding sequence is TGTGCCAGCAGCACCGGACTTGGGCGGAAGAGTCGGGTCGGCACAGATACGCAGTATTTT. It is translated as CASSTGLGRKSRVGTDTQYF.

CDR3 protein: CASSLTTGGSEKLFF. The CDR3 DNA reads as TGTGCCAGCAGTTTAACGACAGGGGGCTCTGAAAAACTGTTTTTT. The chain couples TRBV28 to TRBJ1-4; 10 bases are shared with TRBD1. Germline V CDR1 and CDR2: MDHEN, SYDVKM. The CDR3 consists of 15 residues. V lost 2 bases, J lost 7 bases, and 4 bases stayed unmatched.

The V call is TRBV12-3 or TRBV12-4, the J call TRBJ1-1; D is unresolved. V lost 7 bases to trimming and J lost 7 bases, with 16 bases between them. The CDR3 length is 13 residues. The CDR3 loop is CASKSPGNSEAFF. Here the CDR3 DNA reads TGTGCCAGCAAAAGTCCCGGTAATAGTGAAGCTTTCTTT.

This chain links TRBV18 with TRBJ1-4; TRBD1 might be the D (5 bases). CDR3 size: 15 residues. CDR1 KGHSH and CDR2 LQKENI come from the germline V gene. V lost 2 bases to trimming and J lost 8 bases, with 15 bases between them. This CDR3 reads CASSPLGREGEKLFF. CDR3 in DNA: TGTGCCAGCTCACCATTGGGCAGGGAAGGGGAAAAACTGTTTTTT.

This chain links TRBV9 with TRBJ2-4; TRBD1 matches 9 bases. The CDR3 loop spans 20 amino acids. V shed 0 bases, J shed 3 bases, and the junction held 16 bases outside the gene matches. Germline V gene sequence: CDR1 SGDLS, CDR2 YYNGEE. CDR3 DNA sequence: TGTGCCAGCAGCGTAGAGGGGGGACAGGGTAACCTCTATGACAAAAACATTCAGTACTTC. Its translation: CASSVEGGQGNLYDKNIQYF.

This chain links TRBV10-3 with TRBJ1-5, with 8 bases aligning to TRBD1. The ends lost 3 bases at V and 2 bases at J; junction bases unmatched: 12. This CDR3 comprises 18 residues. From germline, CDR1 is ENHRY and CDR2 SYGVKD. The CDR3 region is CAISDRETGVRRNQPQHF. Written as DNA, the CDR3 is TGTGCCATCAGTGATCGGGAGACAGGGGTTCGGCGCAATCAGCCCCAGCATTTT.